Below, 23 T cell receptor beta chains from the same sample are listed, as sequenced in a study of shared clonotypes between healthy human individuals (dated by TCRdb to the early 2020s). CD8 naive samples were CD45RO-negative cells positively selected for CCR7, giving a CD45RA+CCR7+ population that excluded TemRA cells. The receptor library was made with the immunoSEQ multiplex PCR assay. Here the immuneACCESS table is served through TCRdb, limited to in-frame sequences with V and J called. Missing clones are a known gap in these copies; in checked studies unresolved V genes cover under half, and the rest lacks a known reason. The sample contains around 2,100,000 clones, roughly 95% of them found a single time. The ten largest clonotypes hold less than 1.5% of the sample. Sample: naive CD8+ T cells sorted from blood. The label giving this sample's cell subset or site can be read as: CD45RA+CCR7+. Every receptor here comes from a man between 18 and 35 years old in good health.

This clone occurred once. Other DNA variants within this sample encode the same CDR3. The chain joins TRBV28 to TRBJ2-2; D gene uncertain. This CDR3 has 14 amino acids. V dropped 1 base and J dropped 2 bases, with 5 bases sitting between them. Germline V gene sequence: CDR1 MDHEN, CDR2 SYDVKM. As DNA, the CDR3 is TGTGCCAGCAGTTTATCGGTCAACACCGGGGAGCTGTTTTTT. The encoded protein is CASSLSVNTGELFF.

The chain couples TRBV28 to TRBJ2-1; the D gene is possibly TRBD2 (5 bases). This CDR3 has 13 amino acids. The germline V gene encodes CDR1 MDHEN and CDR2 SYDVKM. The germline V and J ends were trimmed by 8 bases and 3 bases, with 11 bases remaining between them. The CDR3 region has the DNA TGTGCCAGCTCTCCGGCGGGCTACAATGAGCAGTTCTTC. Protein: CASSPAGYNEQFF.

The V call is TRBV6-5, the J call TRBJ2-5; perhaps TRBD2 as D (5 bases). CDR3 length: 16 residues. The ends were cut back, 4 bases at V and 0 bases at J, with 15 bases in the middle. Looked up from germline, CDR1 is MNHEY and CDR2 is SVGAGI. CDR3 loop: CASSSVGGGYQETQYF. In DNA form, the CDR3 reads TGTGCCAGCAGTTCAGTCGGAGGAGGTTACCAAGAGACCCAGTACTTC.

The chain links TRBV2 to TRBJ1-1; 7 nucleotides line up with TRBD1. V gave up 4 bases and J gave up 0 bases; unmatched junction bases: 8. This CDR3 spans 16 amino acids. The V gene's germline CDR1 is SNHLY and CDR2 FYNNEI. This CDR3 is CASSGSQGGLNTEAFF. The CDR3 DNA follows: TGTGCCAGCAGTGGGAGTCAGGGGGGCTTGAACACTGAAGCTTTCTTT. Full variable domain (outside the CDR3, taken from reference TRBV2 and TRBJ1-1): EPEVTQTPSHQVTQMGQEVILRCVPISNHLYFYWYRQILGQKVEFLVSFYNNEISEKSEIFDDQFSVERPDGSNFTLKIRSTKLEDSAMYFCASSGSQGGLNTEAFFGQGTRLTVV.

This clone was found once. V and J are TRBV10-3 and TRBJ2-1; D possibly uses TRBD1 or TRBD2 (5 bases each). The germline V gene has CDR1 ENHRY and CDR2 SYGVKD. The CDR3 totals 15 residues. V was pared by 2 bases and J by 1 base, with 9 bases between. Written as DNA, the CDR3 is TGTGCCATCAGTGAGGGGGGAGATTCCTACAATGAGCAGTTCTTC. Amino acids: CAISEGGDSYNEQFF.

This clone was picked up one time. This chain joins TRBV18 and TRBJ1-4; weak D call: TRBD1 (6 bases). This CDR3 comprises 15 residues. Trimming took 3 bases from V and 6 from J, leaving 14 bases between them. Germline V CDR1 and CDR2: KGHSH, LQKENI. CDR3 nucleotide sequence: TGTGCCAGCTCACCGTCCGGGGGCACTTATGAAAAACTGTTTTTT. Encoded protein: CASSPSGGTYEKLFF.

The chain is built from TRBV10-3 and TRBJ2-3, with 9 bases that match TRBD2. With V trimmed by 2 bases and J by 0 bases, 6 bases remained unmatched. Germline loops: CDR1 ENHRY, CDR2 SYGVKD. The CDR3 has 17 residues. CDR3 coding DNA: TGTGCCATCAGTGAGGAAGTAGCGGGGGTTAGCACAGATACGCAGTATTTT. Its translation: CAISEEVAGVSTDTQYF.

V and J are TRBV6-6 and TRBJ1-1; a possible D gene is TRBD1 (5 bases). In germline, CDR1 is MNHNY, CDR2 SVGAGI (reference sequence). This CDR3 is built from 14 residues. The V end lost 6 bases, the J end lost 1 base, and 12 bases lay between the germline ends. Here the CDR3 DNA reads TGTGCCAGCAGACTCCGGGACGGGAACACTGAAGCTTTCTTT. The encoded protein is CASRLRDGNTEAFF.

The CDR3 nucleotides read TGTGCCAGCAGCTTAGTTAGGGACGGCGCATCTCACACCGAGCAGTACTTC. It yields the protein CASSLVRDGASHTEQYF. The V call is TRBV7-6, the J call TRBJ2-7, with D perhaps TRBD1 or TRBD2 (5 bases each). V was trimmed by 1 base and J by 6 bases, leaving 22 bases between them. Germline V gene lookup returns CDR1 SGHVS and CDR2 FNYEAQ. The CDR3 is 17 residues long.

The genes are TRBV7-9 and TRBJ2-6, with TRBD1 matching over 8 bases. CDR3 length: 15 residues. Germline loops: CDR1 SEHNR, CDR2 FQNEAQ (reference sequence). V was clipped by 4 bases and J by 6 bases; unmatched bases: 5. DNA of the CDR3: TGTGCCAGCAGCTCCGGACAGGGTGAGGCCAACGTCCTGACTTTC. Encoded protein: CASSSGQGEANVLTF.

This clone was seen more than once but under ten times. The chain carries TRBV30 and TRBJ1-1, with D possibly matching TRBD1 (5 bases). Germline values: CDR1 GTSNPN, CDR2 SVGIG (reference sequence). CDR3 length: 15 residues. The V gene lost 1 base and the J gene lost 5 bases, with 17 bases spanning the gap. CDR3 sequence: CAWSEVGRGTTEAFF. CDR3 sequence (DNA): TGTGCCTGGAGTGAGGTGGGACGCGGGACGACTGAAGCTTTCTTT.

The chain is built from TRBV6-5 and TRBJ1-1; no definite D call. V lost 2 bases and J 0 bases, leaving 4 bases between the germline ends. Germline CDR1 reads MNHEY; CDR2 reads SVGAGI. The CDR3 length is 13 residues. The CDR3: CASSYQLNTEAFF. CDR3 DNA: TGTGCCAGCAGTTACCAGCTGAACACTGAAGCTTTCTTT.

The chain combines TRBV6-5 with TRBJ2-2, with TRBD1 matching over 9 bases. Trimming took 0 bases from V and 7 from J; bases not matched to a gene: 3. CDR1 and CDR2 from the germline V gene are MNHEY and SVGAGI. The CDR3 length is 15 residues. The CDR3 sequence: CASSYSTGGGGELFF. The DNA for the CDR3 is TGTGCCAGCAGTTACTCGACAGGGGGAGGCGGGGAGCTGTTTTTT.

The sample holds a few counts of this clone. V is TRBV4-1 and J is TRBJ1-1; no clear D. CDR1 is MGHRA, CDR2 YSYEKL, per germline. V was cut by 4 bases and J by 0 bases, with 9 bases left in between. This CDR3 comprises 14 residues. CDR3 region: CASSLSQLNTEAFF. Here the CDR3 DNA reads TGCGCCAGCAGCCTGAGCCAACTGAACACTGAAGCTTTCTTT.

This chain connects TRBV7-6 to TRBJ2-3; D not certain. The ends were cut back, 5 bases at V and 0 bases at J, with 15 bases in the middle. The CDR3 consists of 16 residues. The germline CDR1 and CDR2 sequences are SGHVS and FNYEAQ. CDR3: CASSPLARPSTDTQYF. CDR3 coding DNA: TGTGCCAGCAGCCCGTTAGCCCGACCTAGCACAGATACGCAGTATTTT.

This clone was counted once. The gene calls are TRBV7-9 and TRBJ2-3; 7 bases are a match to TRBD1. V lost 10 bases and J lost 3; bases outside the gene matches: 13. The CDR3 spans 15 residues. Germline V CDR1 and CDR2: SEHNR, FQNEAQ (reference sequence). This chain's CDR3 is CATGRQGIETDTQYF. The CDR3 DNA is TGTGCCACCGGCCGACAGGGCATTGAGACAGATACGCAGTATTTT.

The chain combines TRBV7-9 with TRBJ2-3; TRBD2 matches 8 bases. The CDR3 consists of 16 residues. Trimming cost V 4 bases and J 4 bases; bases outside gene matches: 10. Germline CDR1 and CDR2: SEHNR and FQNEAQ (reference sequence). The CDR3 spells CASSSFQRERADTQYF. The CDR3 DNA reads as TGTGCCAGCAGCTCCTTCCAGCGGGAGAGGGCAGATACGCAGTATTTT.

As regards this clone: Other DNA sequences from this sample encode an identical CDR3 as well. The V and J genes are TRBV5-8 and TRBJ2-7; unclear D gene. Germline V gene lookup returns CDR1 SGHTS and CDR2 YDEGEE. This CDR3 region has 12 residues. The V end was cut by 2 bases, the J end by 4 bases, with 7 bases between. The DNA of the CDR3 is TGTGCCAGCAGCTTAGGCCTATACGAGCAGTACTTC. Translating it yields CASSLGLYEQYF.

The chain is built from TRBV15 and TRBJ2-7; no reliable D call. CDR3 length: 13 amino acids. CDR1 LNHNV and CDR2 YYDKDF come from the germline V gene (reference sequence). Trimming cost V 0 bases and J 5 bases, with 8 bases left between them. In DNA form, the CDR3 reads TGTGCCACCAGCAGAGATCGCCCAGACGAGCAGTACTTC. Translation gives CATSRDRPDEQYF.

A note on this clone: At the DNA level, this CDR3 is encoded by other sequences in the same sample as well. The J gene is TRBJ2-7, the V gene TRBV27; D is perhaps TRBD1 (6 bases). CDR1 MNHEY and CDR2 SMNVEV come from the germline V gene (reference sequence). The CDR3 has 14 amino acids. Trimming removed 1 base from V and 0 bases from J, with 7 bases in between. The CDR3 loop is CASSLYRDSYEQYF. Written as DNA, the CDR3 is TGTGCCAGCAGTTTATACAGGGACTCCTACGAGCAGTACTTC.

The V call is TRBV28, the J call TRBJ1-4, with 7 bases matching TRBD1. With V trimmed by 6 bases and J by 8 bases, 12 bases remained unmatched. CDR1 and CDR2 from the germline V gene are MDHEN and SYDVKM. The CDR3 totals 15 residues. CDR3 DNA: TGTGCCAGCAGCCAGATGACAGGGAGTGGAGAAAAACTGTTTTTT. This encodes CASSQMTGSGEKLFF.

The sample holds one count of this clone. CDR3 residues: CSVQVENYGYTF. The CDR3 bases are TGCAGCGTTCAGGTCGAAAACTATGGCTACACCTTC. This rearrangement joins TRBV29-1 to TRBJ1-2; no reliable D call. The CDR3 loop spans 12 amino acids. Trimming pared 5 bases from V and 2 bases from J, leaving 9 bases between. CDR1 is SQVTM and CDR2 is ANQGSEA in the germline V gene.

The gene calls are TRBV6-5 and TRBJ2-3; 7 bases align to TRBD1. Germline loops: CDR1 MNHEY, CDR2 SVGAGI. This CDR3 contains 13 residues. Trimming cost V 5 bases and J 4 bases; bases outside gene matches: 3. The CDR3 DNA follows: TGTGCCAGCAGTAAGGGGGCCGCAGATACGCAGTATTTT. Encoded protein: CASSKGAADTQYF.